The 29 T cell receptor beta chains below come from one sample, sequenced in a study of T cells in Graves' hyperthyroidism and ophthalmopathy. The investigators amplified TCR beta CDR3 regions from RNA transcripts. A first-round RT-PCR of the TCR CDR3 used the HTBI primer set. TCRdb re-called the multiplex PCR reads through MiXCR, storing one row per CDR3 protein. Among about 700,000 distinct CDR3 sequences listed, about 15% were seen once. Sequences were obtained from blood. The receptors originated from a woman aged 18-29 years with Graves' hyperthyroidism.

The chain links TRBV6-1 to TRBJ2-7; 10 bases are a match to TRBD2. Per the germline V gene, CDR1 is MNHNS and CDR2 is SASEGT. Trimming took 5 bases from V and 2 from J; bases not matched to a gene: 15. This CDR3 spans 18 amino acids. Written as DNA, the CDR3 is TGTGCCAGCAGTCCCCGAGTCCTAGCGGGAGTGGGGGCCTACGAGCAGTACTTC. The encoded protein is CASSPRVLAGVGAYEQYF.

This clonotype was seen many times. The chain recombines TRBV20-1 with TRBJ2-1; 8 bases match TRBD2. The J segment lost 8 bases and the V segment lost 0 bases, leaving 9 bases of the junction unmatched. CDR1 DFQATT and CDR2 SNEGSKA come from the germline V gene (reference sequence). CDR3 length equals 15 residues. The CDR3 coding sequence is TGCAGTGCTAGAGACACTAGCGGAAATATAGATGAGCAGTTCTTC. This gives the protein CSARDTSGNIDEQFF.

This clonotype has at least ten counts. V gene TRBV18 combines with J gene TRBJ2-1; D call uncertain. V lost 1 base, J lost 0 bases, and 7 bases lay in between. The CDR3 extends over 15 amino acids. Germline loops: CDR1 KGHSH, CDR2 LQKENI. The CDR3 bases are TGTGCCAGCTCACCACGTGCACTCTCCTACAATGAGCAGTTCTTC. Encoded protein: CASSPRALSYNEQFF.

The chain links TRBV6-2 or TRBV6-3 to TRBJ2-3; D remains ambiguous. The CDR3 consists of 14 residues. Germline V gene lookup returns CDR1 MNHEY and CDR2 SVGEGT. V lost 2 bases to trimming and J lost 4 bases, with 10 bases between them. This CDR3 is CASSYPKTADTQYF. The DNA of the CDR3 is TGTGCCAGCAGTTACCCGAAGACGGCAGATACGCAGTATTTT.

The J gene is TRBJ1-5, the V gene TRBV19; no reliable D call. The germline V gene has CDR1 LNHDA and CDR2 SQIVND (reference sequence). There are 12 residues in the CDR3. V was cut by 3 bases and J by 3 bases, with 3 bases left in between. The CDR3 sequence: CASSIVNQPQHF. The CDR3, as DNA: TGTGCCAGTAGTATTGTCAATCAGCCCCAGCATTTT.

The chain recombines TRBV4-1 with TRBJ1-3; D gene ambiguous. Trimming left V 1 base short and J 4 bases short, with 11 bases between. The V gene's germline CDR1 is MGHRA and CDR2 YSYEKL. The CDR3 loop spans 15 amino acids. CDR3 nucleotide sequence: TGCGCCAGCAGCCAAGGAGTGGCTACCGGAAACACCATATATTTT. This encodes CASSQGVATGNTIYF.

This clonotype was seen repeatedly, ten times or more. V usage is TRBV9 and J usage is TRBJ2-2; 8 bases align to TRBD1. Germline trimming cut 1 base from V and 3 bases from J; bases unmatched to any gene: 5. The CDR3 is 16 residues long. CDR1 is SGDLS, CDR2 YYNGEE, per germline. CDR3 sequence (DNA): TGTGCCAGCAGCGTAAGACAGGGGATGGACACCGGGGAGCTGTTTTTT. Residues: CASSVRQGMDTGELFF.

J is TRBJ1-1 and V is TRBV19, with D unclear. This CDR3 has 14 amino acids. V dropped 6 bases and J dropped 0 bases, with 11 bases sitting between them. The V gene's germline CDR1 is LNHDA and CDR2 SQIVND (reference sequence). The CDR3 spells CASRSGRMNTEAFF. CDR3 sequence (DNA): TGTGCCAGTAGATCTGGAAGGATGAACACTGAAGCTTTCTTT.

The sample holds many counts of this clonotype. DNA of the CDR3: TGTGCCAGCAGCTTAATGGCGGGCCAGATAGGACTAGCGGGAGTGAATGAGCAGTTCTTC. Protein sequence: CASSLMAGQIGLAGVNEQFF. The gene calls are TRBV7-2 and TRBJ2-1; 13 bases match TRBD2. The trim removed 2 bases at V and 7 bases at J, leaving 17 bases unmatched. Germline loops: CDR1 SGHTA, CDR2 FQGNSA. This CDR3 is built from 20 residues.

The rearrangement uses TRBV6-1 and TRBJ1-5; 9 positions match TRBD1. V lost 8 bases and J lost 5; bases outside the gene matches: 4. Germline CDR1 reads MNHNS; CDR2 reads SASEGT. The CDR3 sequence is 13 residues long. CDR3 amino acids: CASGRTGDQPQHF. CDR3 DNA sequence: TGTGCCAGCGGCAGGACAGGGGATCAGCCCCAGCATTTT.

V is TRBV6-2 or TRBV6-3 and J is TRBJ2-6; no clear D. Between the trimmed V and J ends, which lost 2 bases and 0 bases, there was a span of 8 bases. CDR1 is MNHEY and CDR2 is SVGEGT in the germline V gene. The CDR3 is 16 amino acids. The CDR3 nucleotides are TGTGCCAGCAGTTACCCGGAACCCTCTGGGGCCAACGTCCTGACTTTC. Amino acid sequence: CASSYPEPSGANVLTF.

The rearrangement links TRBV7-2 to TRBJ1-2, with unresolved D. Germline CDR1 and CDR2: SGHTA and FQGNSA. Deletions cut 5 bases from V and 4 bases from J, with 14 bases between. The CDR3 is 14 amino acids. CDR3 bases: TGTGCCAGCAGCACTTCCGTCGGGTCCTATGGCTACACCTTC. This sequence encodes CASSTSVGSYGYTF.

The rearrangement links TRBV12-3 or TRBV12-4 to TRBJ1-5; D remains ambiguous. The CDR3 extends over 10 amino acids. Trimming pared 8 bases from V and 11 bases from J, leaving 10 bases between. This CDR3 is CASSSRTQHF. CDR3 nucleotide sequence: TGTGCCAGCTCTTCACGGACCCAGCATTTT.

This clonotype was seen at least ten times. The chain is built from TRBV20-1 and TRBJ2-7; TRBD2 agrees at 9 bases. CDR1 is DFQATT, CDR2 SNEGSKA, per germline (reference sequence). V shed 6 bases and J 4 bases; nucleotides not matched to a gene: 7. This CDR3 spans 13 amino acids. The CDR3 coding sequence is TGCAGTGCGAGGGCACTAGCGGGTTACGAGCAGTACTTC. Translated: CSARALAGYEQYF.

This clonotype was found many times. The chain is built from TRBV7-3 and TRBJ2-2; 8 positions agree with TRBD2. V lost 4 bases, J lost 5 bases, and 15 bases stayed unmatched. The germline V gene has CDR1 SGHTA and CDR2 FQGTGA. The CDR3 is made up of 18 amino acids. CDR3: CASSSPEGSGKGTGELFF. The DNA of the CDR3 is TGTGCCAGCAGCTCCCCTGAGGGTAGCGGGAAAGGAACCGGGGAGCTGTTTTTT.

The sample holds a few counts of this clonotype. V usage is TRBV19 and J usage is TRBJ2-7; TRBD1 agrees at 7 bases. V shed 10 bases and J 5 bases; nucleotides not matched to a gene: 8. CDR3 length: 12 residues. Germline V gene data show CDR1 as LNHDA and CDR2 as SQIVND (reference sequence). CDR3 nucleotide sequence: TGTGCCACCCGGGACAGTATCCACGAGCAGTACTTC. Translating gives CATRDSIHEQYF.

This clonotype was observed at least ten times. This rearrangement joins TRBV20-1 to TRBJ2-7; 9 bases are shared with TRBD2. Germline V lookup: CDR1 DFQATT, CDR2 SNEGSKA (reference sequence). CDR3 length: 12 residues. The CDR3 nucleotides read TGCAGCCCAGCGGGGGGCTCCTACGAGCAGTACTTC. Translating it yields CSPAGGSYEQYF.

At least ten counts were recorded for this clonotype. The chain uses TRBV6-6 and TRBJ1-5; 8 nucleotides agree with TRBD1. V dropped 0 bases and J dropped 2; count of bases not matched to a gene: 9. CDR1 is MNHNY and CDR2 is SVGAGI in the germline V gene (reference sequence). The CDR3 has 18 amino acids. The CDR3 coding sequence is TGTGCCAGCAGTTACTCAGGACAGGGAATTGGAGGCAATCAGCCCCAGCATTTT. It specifies CASSYSGQGIGGNQPQHF.

This clonotype was seen ten or more times. The chain links TRBV20-1 to TRBJ2-7; 11 positions match TRBD2. Germline V CDR1 and CDR2: DFQATT, SNEGSKA (reference sequence). The V and J ends lost 3 bases and 3 bases, in that order; junction bases with no gene match: 10. There are 16 residues in the CDR3. The CDR3 loop reads CSASRLAGGTVYEQYF. The CDR3 nucleotides are TGCAGTGCTAGCCGCCTAGCGGGAGGAACAGTCTACGAGCAGTACTTC.

This clonotype came up many times. One end of the junction does not line up with germline, which may come from a read error. This sequence joins TRBV11-2 and TRBJ1-5; weak D call: TRBD1 (5 bases). Germline values: CDR1 SGHAT, CDR2 FQNNGV. The CDR3 contains 18 residues. DNA for the CDR3: TGTGCCAGCAGTTTAGAGGCTTGGGGACGCTATAAAGGCCAGCCCCAGCATTTT. Its protein is CASSLEAWGRYKGQPQHF.

A note on this clonotype: A much larger clone differs from this one at a single base, so this may be a read error. For the CDR3, the DNA is TGTGCCAGCAGCTTGCACGAGACCCAGTTCTTC. Translated: CASSLHETQFF. The chain is built from TRBV11-2 and TRBJ2-1, with D uncertain. There are 11 residues in the CDR3. Germline CDR1 reads SGHAT; CDR2 reads FQNNGV. Deletions cut 3 bases from V and 13 bases from J, with 10 bases between.

This clonotype occurred many times. This rearrangement joins TRBV29-1 to TRBJ2-1; maybe TRBD2 (5 bases). CDR1 and CDR2 from the germline V gene are SQVTM and ANQGSEA. This CDR3 has 15 residues. V was clipped by 3 bases and J by 0 bases, with 12 bases between them. The CDR3 region is CSVDERPNSYNEQFF. For the CDR3, the DNA is TGCAGCGTTGACGAGCGGCCCAACTCCTACAATGAGCAGTTCTTC.

This clonotype was observed many times. This chain connects TRBV2 to TRBJ2-7; D is ambiguous. With 4 bases removed from V and 2 bases from J, the gap between germline ends came to 15 bases. Germline V CDR1 and CDR2: SNHLY, FYNNEI. CDR3 length equals 15 residues. CDR3 sequence reads: CASSALMVAAYEQYF. The CDR3 DNA reads as TGTGCCAGCAGTGCCCTCATGGTAGCTGCCTACGAGCAGTACTTC.

This clonotype was counted many times. J is TRBJ2-1 and V is TRBV12-3 or TRBV12-4, with 10 bases lining up with TRBD2. This CDR3 has 16 amino acids. The V segment lost 4 bases and the J segment 3 bases; nucleotides outside the gene matches: 6. The CDR3: CASSSLLAGDYNEQFF. In DNA, the CDR3 is TGTGCCAGCAGTTCCTTGCTAGCGGGGGACTACAATGAGCAGTTCTTC.

The sample holds many counts of this clonotype. The chain carries TRBV20-1 and TRBJ1-5, with TRBD1 matching over 11 bases. The CDR3 loop spans 16 amino acids. Per the germline V gene, CDR1 is DFQATT and CDR2 is SNEGSKA (reference sequence). The CDR3 DNA is TGCAGCACCAGTCGGACAGGGGGCTTGAGCAATCAGCCCCAGCATTTT. This translates into CSTSRTGGLSNQPQHF.

This clonotype was recorded a few times. The gene calls are TRBV6-1 and TRBJ2-6, with a tentative D call TRBD1 (6 bases). The CDR3 has 18 amino acids. Germline V CDR1 and CDR2: MNHNS, SASEGT. The V end was cut by 5 bases, the J end by 0 bases, with 17 bases between. This CDR3 is CASSNSGQRFSGANVLTF. In DNA, the CDR3 is TGTGCCAGCAGTAATTCCGGACAGAGATTCTCTGGGGCCAACGTCCTGACTTTC.

Ten or more counts support this clonotype. This chain joins TRBV12-3 or TRBV12-4 and TRBJ1-6, with D uncertain. The CDR3 has 13 amino acids. The germline V and J ends were trimmed by 5 bases and 4 bases, with 6 bases remaining between them. The CDR3 DNA is TGTGCCAGCAGTACCAGATATAATTCACCCCTCCACTTT. Translating it yields CASSTRYNSPLHF.

In its sample, this clonotype was seen many times. The J gene is TRBJ1-3, the V gene TRBV7-9; D gene ambiguous. CDR1 is SEHNR and CDR2 is FQNEAQ in the germline V gene (reference sequence). The CDR3 is made up of 15 amino acids. V shed 7 bases and J shed 2 bases, with 15 bases lying between them. The CDR3 is CASTTLVGAGNTIYF. CDR3 sequence (DNA): TGTGCCAGCACCACCTTAGTTGGGGCTGGAAACACCATATATTTT.

As concerns this clonotype: An end of the junction does not agree with germline; a read error may underlie this. The chain recombines TRBV28 with TRBJ1-5, with a tentative D call TRBD1 (5 bases). The CDR3 totals 16 residues. Per the germline V gene, CDR1 is MDHEN and CDR2 is SYDVKM. The CDR3 loop reads CASSLGGVRVNRPQHF. CDR3 coding DNA: TGTGCCAGCAGTTTAGGAGGGGTGAGGGTCAATCGGCCCCAGCATTTT.